What follows describes a single T cell receptor (beta chain). Antigen unknown. This entry belongs to a study of Ad26.COV2.S vaccination and SARS-CoV-2 variants. Study observations and caveats: Vaccine recipients surpassed placebo recipients in spike-specific TCR breadth. In vaccinated individuals, spike-specific CD8+ and CD4+ T cell responses reportedly displayed substantial breadth.

Sequencing used immunoSEQ multiplex PCR; TCRdb keeps in-frame clones, though not all of them. The data hold about 350,000 clones, with about 92% observed a single time. Trimming left V 4 bases short and J 2 bases short, with 12 bases between. In germline, CDR1 is SQVTM, CDR2 ANQGSEA. The CDR3 is 13 amino acids. This receptor was obtained from a human donor who had recovered from COVID-19. Specimen: peripheral blood, collected after recovery from COVID-19. The V call is TRBV29-1, the J call TRBJ2-7; D may be TRBD2 (6 bases). CDR3 region: CSVVKWGAYEQYF. In DNA form, the CDR3 reads TGCAGCGTTGTAAAGTGGGGGGCCTACGAGCAGTACTTC.